This record looks at one TCR beta chain sequence and its context. This clone came up once. Its antigen remains undetermined. No much larger clonotype is one base removed from it; base qualities were not supplied. The CDR3 regions of human TCRbeta chains were analyzed by immunosequencing. The original methods were these. TCRs in the repertoires were matched against a reference library of SARS-CoV-2-specific TCRs that had been generated with the MIRA antigen-specificity platform. Breadth meant the fraction of unique TCRs that were SARS-CoV-2-associated, whereas depth meant the fraction of total T cells that were SARS-CoV-2-associated. Using the MIRA data, each spike-specific TCR was assigned both to the spike region to which the TCR was reactive and to a CD4 or CD8 class. Log10-transformed breadth and depth values were compared by one-way ANOVA with Sidak's multiple comparisons tests. TCRdb limited this immuneACCESS table to in-frame rearrangements with V and J called. A share of clones is missing; checked studies link under half to unresolved V genes, and the rest is unexplained. The DNA was the basis for D and trimming; V, J and clone size are from that table. A total of under 200,000 clones appear in this sample, approximately 91% of them only once. The ten largest clones capture approximately 2% of the sample.

V ends up 3 bases short and J 6 bases short, with an unmatched junction base count of 10. The CDR3 measures 16 amino acids from cysteine to phenylalanine. This entry keeps only the CDR3 DNA: 48 bases, framed from base 1. Based on the germline V gene, the CDR1 and CDR2 sequences are SNHLY and FYNNEI. This specimen belongs to a study of T cell responses to AZD1222 COVID-19 vaccine (dated by TCRdb to the early 2020s). A note on the overall study: Because spike-specific TCR depth and breadth did not differ between the two schedules, AZD1222 recipients who got a second dose at roughly 4 weeks were pooled with those who got a second dose at roughly 12 weeks. TCR sequencing covered 233 trial participants: 200 to 220 given two doses of AZD1222 and some 25 given two doses of MenACWY control vaccine. Enrollment into the trials was organized by age into subgroups of 18-55, 56-69 and 70-plus years, and those subgroups contained roughly 150, 30 and 60 TCR-sequenced participants, respectively. Results the study describes overall, beyond this receptor: After two AZD1222 doses, spike-specific TCR breadth and depth were significantly higher than at day 0 and than in MenACWY recipients. Nearly half of unique spike-specific TCRs reportedly recognized epitopes outside regions mutated in the B.1.351 and B.1.1.7 variants. Conclusions about previously exposed vaccinees are limited because only a handful of AZD1222 recipients were SARS-CoV-2 seropositive at baseline. Vaccine-associated CD4 TCRs spanned the whole spike protein, with dominant responses in regions 160-218 and 743-854. Most participants were white British and females outnumbered males, and the authors suggested that clonal diversity may have been underestimated. The 56-69-year group was small, and its depth increase did not reach significance, likely because of low power. No day 14 peak-response samples were available, so repertoires were characterized only after the peak T cell response.

The intended sense of this specimen's time point label: baseline before first vaccination. Vaccinee samples came from UK trials COV001 and COV002, including a single-blind randomized controlled phase 2/3 trial of AZD1222 (ChAdOx1 nCoV-19) in healthy adults. For TCRbeta chain sequencing, PBMC samples were collected from trial participants at day 0 and at day 28 after the second dose. This receptor chain uses TRBV2 and TRBJ2-1; 8 junctional bases match TRBD2. The source material was peripheral blood, sampled on day 0 of AZD1222 vaccination. This TCR was sampled from an adult in good health. This receptor has the CDR3 CASSDIRLAGGNEQFF. The nucleotide sequence reads TGTGCCAGCAGTGATATTCGGCTAGCGGGCGGCAATGAGCAGTTCTTC.